Following are 13 T cell receptor beta chains from one sample sequenced in a study of CD8+ T cells in alopecia areata. Extraction of RNA preceded its reverse transcription into cDNA, which served as the sequencing template. Produced via immunoSEQ multiplex PCR; TCRdb's table is partial and in-frame only. The sample carries about 5,900 clones, around 65% recorded once. The sample's treatment: oral pan-JAK inhibitor, 5-10 mg twice daily. Individuals with alopecia areata gave both lesional scalp punch biopsies and peripheral blood for collection. The sample in question was skin, obtained at approximately week 30, from a patient treated with tofacitinib. These receptor sequences come from a human donor with alopecia areata.

A few counts support this clone. This chain connects TRBV10-2 to TRBJ1-1, with D possibly TRBD1 on 5 matching bases. V was pared by 8 bases and J by 4 bases, with 20 bases between. The V gene's germline CDR1 is WSHSY and CDR2 SAAADI. The CDR3 extends over 15 amino acids. CDR3 bases: TGCGCCAGCCATCAGGGTGGAGGGCTGACCACTGAAGCTTTCTTT. Its translation: CASHQGGGLTTEAFF.

This sequence joins TRBV7-6 and TRBJ2-5; 7 nucleotides agree with TRBD2. This CDR3 region has 12 residues. CDR1 and CDR2 from the germline V gene are SGHVS and FNYEAQ. With 8 bases clipped from V and 5 bases from J, the junction kept 5 bases outside the gene matches. This CDR3 is CASQAGEETQYF. DNA of the CDR3: TGTGCCAGCCAGGCGGGGGAGGAGACCCAGTACTTC.

CDR3 sequence reads: CASSQDMGNEQFF. In nucleotides, the CDR3 is TGTGCCAGCAGCCAAGACATGGGGAATGAGCAGTTCTTC. V is TRBV5-4 and J is TRBJ2-1; D remains ambiguous. CDR1 SGHNT and CDR2 YYREEE come from the germline V gene (reference sequence). Trimming removed 4 bases at V and 7 bases at J, with 12 bases between. The CDR3 sequence is 13 residues long.

V usage is TRBV6-1 and J usage is TRBJ2-3, with 8 bases identical to TRBD2. V shed 0 bases and J 1 base; nucleotides not matched to a gene: 0. This CDR3 is 15 amino acids long. The germline gives CDR1 MNHNS, CDR2 SASEGT. The CDR3 protein is CASSEARGGTDTQYF. For the CDR3, the DNA is TGTGCCAGCAGTGAAGCGCGGGGGGGCACAGATACGCAGTATTTT.

V gene TRBV4-1 combines with J gene TRBJ2-7, with TRBD2 as a possible D gene (5 bases). Germline V lookup: CDR1 MGHRA, CDR2 YSYEKL. V lost 2 bases to trimming and J lost 0 bases, with 20 bases between them. This CDR3 spans 18 amino acids. CDR3 protein: CASSQMDFIGQLSYEQYF. The CDR3 bases are TGCGCCAGCAGCCAAATGGACTTTATTGGGCAGCTCTCCTACGAGCAGTACTTC.

The rearrangement uses TRBV11-2 and TRBJ1-1; D remains unclear. V was shortened by 1 base and J by 1 base, with 13 bases between the two germline ends. This CDR3 is 16 amino acids long. Germline V CDR1 and CDR2: SGHAT, FQNNGV. CDR3 region: CASSLGLRERNTEAFF. CDR3 nucleotides: TGTGCCAGCAGCTTAGGTCTGAGAGAACGGAACACTGAAGCTTTCTTT.

The chain uses TRBV6-5 and TRBJ1-1; TRBD1 aligns across 8 bases. CDR1 is MNHEY and CDR2 is SVGAGI in the germline V gene. V trimming: 6 bases; J trimming: 1 base; junction bases outside the gene matches: 7. The CDR3 is made up of 15 amino acids. The DNA of the CDR3 is TGTGCCAGCAGACTGACAGGGGCTGGGAACACTGAAGCTTTCTTT. It yields the protein CASRLTGAGNTEAFF.

The J gene is TRBJ2-7, the V gene TRBV7-2; TRBD2 matches 12 bases. Germline CDR1 is SGHTA and CDR2 is FQGNSA. The CDR3 is 19 amino acids. V lost 0 bases, J lost 0 bases, and 9 bases stayed unmatched. The CDR3 protein is CASSLALRTSGEVSYEQYF. In DNA form, the CDR3 reads TGTGCCAGCAGCTTAGCGCTAAGGACTAGCGGGGAGGTCTCCTACGAGCAGTACTTC.

The chain is built from TRBV11-1 and TRBJ1-2; 12 bases match TRBD1. Trimming removed 3 bases from V and 5 bases from J; junction bases left unmatched: 7. Germline CDR1 is SGHAT and CDR2 is FQDESV (reference sequence). This CDR3 region has 16 residues. The CDR3 sequence is CASSFGTGGPEYGYTF. The CDR3 DNA reads TGTGCCAGCAGCTTCGGGACAGGGGGCCCGGAATATGGCTACACCTTC.

The chain employs TRBV7-2 and TRBJ1-1; D call uncertain. The CDR3 is made up of 12 amino acids. The germline V and J ends were trimmed by 3 bases and 4 bases, with 6 bases remaining between them. Germline CDR1 and CDR2: SGHTA and FQGNSA. This CDR3 is CASSFLGTEAFF. In nucleotides, the CDR3 is TGTGCCAGCAGCTTCCTGGGCACTGAAGCTTTCTTT.

The chain links TRBV2 to TRBJ2-7, with D hard to call. The ends were cut back, 3 bases at V and 0 bases at J, with 6 bases in the middle. This CDR3 comprises 13 residues. Germline CDR1 SNHLY, CDR2 FYNNEI. CDR3 protein: CASSDVFSYEQYF. In DNA, the CDR3 is TGTGCCAGCAGTGATGTTTTCTCCTACGAGCAGTACTTC.

The CDR3 sequence: CASSLGLPSTEAFF. In nucleotides, the CDR3 is TGTGCCAGCAGCTTAGGACTGCCGTCCACTGAAGCTTTCTTT. The chain has TRBV7-9 and TRBJ1-1; the D is unclear. CDR1 SEHNR and CDR2 FQNEAQ come from the germline V gene (reference sequence). Trimming removed 1 base at V and 4 bases at J, with 10 bases between. This CDR3 region has 14 residues.

This clone was detected a few times. The genes are TRBV6-5 and TRBJ1-2; TRBD1 is a possible D gene (5 bases). Deletions cut 7 bases from V and 7 bases from J, with 16 bases between. Germline CDR1 MNHEY, CDR2 SVGAGI. CDR3 length: 13 residues. In DNA form, the CDR3 reads TGTGCCAGCACCACTCAGGGATTTCGTGGCTACACCTTC. As protein: CASTTQGFRGYTF.